This is a list of T cell receptor beta chains from one sample in a study of blood T cell repertoires in COVID-19. Profiled with immunoSEQ multiplex PCR; TCRdb holds only in-frame clones, not every one. The sample lists a few hundred thousand clones, approximately 87% seen once, with roughly 6.2% in the top ten. The sample comprised peripheral blood. The receptors were gathered from a man between 60 and 75 years old who had recovered from COVID-19. The CDR3 runs from the conserved cysteine through the conserved F or W. The D gene is left open where the match is weak. Size tells how often a clone was seen (once, few, many) or the class of an expanded clone, and some rows leave it out.

V gene,J gene,clone size,D gene,CDR3 protein,CDR3 DNA
TRBV24-1,TRBJ2-1,-,-,CATSRNDRLLNEQFF,TGTGCCACCAGTCGCAACGACAGGCTTCTCAATGAGCAGTTCTTC
TRBV20-1,TRBJ2-5,-,TRBD2,CSASVLAGAVGETQYF,TGCAGTGCTAGTGTACTAGCGGGGGCGGTCGGGGAGACCCAGTACTTC
TRBV7-9,TRBJ2-7,-,-,CASSLGLGSYEQYF,TGTGCCAGCAGCTTAGGACTGGGCTCCTACGAGCAGTACTTC
TRBV14,TRBJ2-1,-,TRBD2,CASSHLKGRGPNEQFF,TGTGCCAGCAGCCACCTAAAGGGGAGGGGACCCAATGAGCAGTTCTTC
TRBV24-1,TRBJ2-7,once,TRBD2,CATSDQGTSGYYEQYF,TGTGCCACCAGTGACCAGGGGACTAGCGGTTACTACGAGCAGTACTTC
TRBV30,TRBJ1-1,once,-,CAWSVLGGTEAFF,TGTGCCTGGAGTGTACTCGGGGGCACTGAAGCTTTCTTT
TRBV7-3,TRBJ2-3,-,TRBD1,CASSFTGGSTDTQYF,TGTGCCAGCAGCTTTACAGGGGGTAGCACAGATACGCAGTATTTT
TRBV4-3,TRBJ2-5,-,-,CASSQGERETQYF,TGCGCCAGCAGCCAAGGGGAGCGGGAGACCCAGTACTTC
TRBV7-3,TRBJ2-5,-,TRBD2,CASSLAGEGETQYF,TGTGCCAGCAGCTTAGCGGGAGAAGGGGAGACCCAGTACTTC
TRBV7-9,TRBJ2-2,-,TRBD1,CASSLKERTGVTGELFF,TGTGCCAGCAGCTTAAAAGAGAGAACAGGGGTCACCGGGGAGCTGTTTTTT
TRBV5-8,TRBJ2-1,-,TRBD2,CASSSGLDFRNEQFF,TGTGCCAGCAGCTCCGGACTAGACTTTCGAAATGAGCAGTTCTTC
TRBV5-1,TRBJ1-5,once,-,CASSPGDQPQHF,TGCGCCAGCAGCCCGGGGGACCAGCCCCAGCATTTT
TRBV28,TRBJ2-7,-,-,CASSSGQSYEQYF,TGTGCCAGCAGTTCGGGACAATCGTACGAGCAGTACTTC
TRBV10-3,TRBJ2-7,few,TRBD2,CATRAGTSGGPSYEQYF,TGTGCCACTCGGGCTGGGACTAGCGGGGGGCCCTCCTACGAGCAGTACTTC
TRBV7-2,TRBJ1-2,once,TRBD1,CASSTGDRGKGYTF,TGTGCCAGCAGCACGGGGGACAGGGGGAAAGGCTACACCTTC
TRBV5-1,TRBJ2-6,-,-,CASSLNGSPGANVLTF,TGCGCCAGCAGCTTGAATGGTAGTCCTGGGGCCAACGTCCTGACTTTC
TRBV4-1,TRBJ2-7,-,-,CASSQDSQASPYEQYF,TGCGCCAGCAGCCAAGATTCGCAGGCGTCCCCCTACGAGCAGTACTTC
TRBV29-1,TRBJ1-2,-,-,CSVETGRMVDGYTF,TGCAGCGTTGAGACGGGTCGTATGGTGGATGGCTACACCTTC
TRBV6-5,TRBJ2-7,-,-,CASSYRRFGGSYEQYF,TGTGCCAGCAGTTATAGGCGGTTCGGAGGCTCCTACGAGCAGTACTTC
TRBV12-5,TRBJ2-2,-,TRBD2,CASGSGLAGMGGELFF,TGTGCTAGTGGATCCGGACTAGCGGGAATGGGCGGGGAGCTGTTTTTT
TRBV11-2,TRBJ1-2,once,-,CASSLDLRGRGYGYTF,TGTGCCAGCAGCTTAGATTTGCGGGGGCGAGGCTATGGCTACACCTTC
TRBV27,TRBJ1-6,-,-,CASSLGQLEVNSPLHF,TGTGCCAGCAGTTTAGGTCAGCTGGAGGTTAATTCACCCCTCCACTTT
TRBV9,TRBJ1-4,-,-,CASSVDVGEKLFF,TGTGCCAGCAGCGTAGATGTCGGTGAAAAACTGTTTTTT
TRBV7-6,TRBJ2-7,-,TRBD1,CASSLKDRSGEQYF,TGTGCCAGCAGCTTAAAGGACAGGTCTGGCGAGCAGTACTTC
TRBV5-6,TRBJ2-1,-,TRBD2,CASSLTSGRGYEQFF,TGTGCCAGCAGCTTGACTAGCGGGAGGGGGTATGAGCAGTTCTTC
TRBV12-3/TRBV12-4,TRBJ1-1,-,-,CASTRGAEAFF,TGTGCCAGCACTCGGGGGGCTGAAGCTTTCTTT
TRBV25-1,TRBJ1-6,few,TRBD1,CASNPTGGKSPLHF,TGTGCCAGCAACCCGACAGGGGGCAAATCACCCCTCCACTTT
TRBV7-3,TRBJ2-2,-,-,CASSDVGTFANTGELFF,TGTGCCAGCAGCGATGTTGGGACATTCGCGAACACCGGGGAGCTGTTTTTT
TRBV2,TRBJ2-7,-,TRBD2,CASLPLAGPSYEQYF,TGTGCCAGCCTACCCCTAGCGGGGCCGTCCTACGAGCAGTACTTC
TRBV30,TRBJ2-7,-,-,CAWKDSYEQYF,TGTGCCTGGAAGGACAGCTACGAGCAGTACTTC
TRBV5-5,TRBJ1-2,-,-,CASSLDSYGYTF,TGTGCCAGCAGTCTTGACAGCTATGGCTACACCTTC
TRBV5-5,TRBJ1-5,-,TRBD1,CASSGEGQRINQPQHF,TGTGCCAGCAGCGGAGAGGGACAGCGAATAAATCAGCCCCAGCATTTT
TRBV5-6,TRBJ2-1,-,TRBD1,CASSRQGNRDEQFF,TGTGCCAGCAGCCGACAGGGAAATAGGGATGAGCAGTTCTTC
TRBV19,TRBJ2-3,-,-,CASSIGTGEADTQYF,TGTGCCAGTAGTATAGGAACGGGAGAGGCAGATACGCAGTATTTT
TRBV29-1,TRBJ2-4,once,TRBD1,CSVDRGKNIQYF,TGCAGCGTTGACAGGGGGAAAAACATTCAGTACTTC
TRBV19,TRBJ1-2,-,-,CASSPQSGNYGYTF,TGTGCCAGTAGTCCCCAATCGGGGAACTATGGCTACACCTTC
TRBV4-2,TRBJ2-7,-,TRBD1,CASSQEGRGRFEQYF,TGTGCCAGCAGCCAAGAGGGTAGGGGGCGGTTCGAGCAGTACTTC
TRBV9,TRBJ1-6,-,-,CASSVVGADSPLHF,TGTGCCAGCAGCGTAGTAGGGGCCGATTCACCCCTCCACTTT